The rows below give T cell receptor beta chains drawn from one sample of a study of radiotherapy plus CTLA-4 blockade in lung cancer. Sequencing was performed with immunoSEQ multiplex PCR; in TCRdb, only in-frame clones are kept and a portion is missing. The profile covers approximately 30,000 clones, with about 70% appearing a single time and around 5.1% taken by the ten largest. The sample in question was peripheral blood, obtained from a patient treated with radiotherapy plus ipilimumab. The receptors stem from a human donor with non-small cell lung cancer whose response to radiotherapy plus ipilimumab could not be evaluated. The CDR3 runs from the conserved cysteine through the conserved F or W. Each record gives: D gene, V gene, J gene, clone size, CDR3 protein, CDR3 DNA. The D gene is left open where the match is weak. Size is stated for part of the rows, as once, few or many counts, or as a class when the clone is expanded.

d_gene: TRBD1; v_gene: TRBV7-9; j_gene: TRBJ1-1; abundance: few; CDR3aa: CASSSGTVNTEAFF; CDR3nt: TGTGCCAGCAGCTCGGGGACAGTCAACACTGAAGCTTTCTTT
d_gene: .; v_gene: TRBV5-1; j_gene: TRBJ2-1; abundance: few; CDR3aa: CASSLGTGVGYNEQFF; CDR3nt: TGCGCCAGCAGCTTGGGAACGGGAGTGGGTTACAATGAGCAGTTCTTC
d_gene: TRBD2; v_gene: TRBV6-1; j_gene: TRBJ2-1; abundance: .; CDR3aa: CASTEAPSGHYNEQFF; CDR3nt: TGTGCCAGCACCGAAGCGCCTAGCGGGCACTACAATGAGCAGTTCTTC
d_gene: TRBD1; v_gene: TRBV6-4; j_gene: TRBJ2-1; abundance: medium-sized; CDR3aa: CASSDSQGGYNEQFF; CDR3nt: TGTGCCAGCAGTGACTCACAGGGGGGCTACAATGAGCAGTTCTTC
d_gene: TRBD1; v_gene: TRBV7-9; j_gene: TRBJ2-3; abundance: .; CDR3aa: CASSRDRGNADTQYF; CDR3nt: TGTGCCAGCAGCCGGGACAGGGGGAACGCAGATACGCAGTATTTT
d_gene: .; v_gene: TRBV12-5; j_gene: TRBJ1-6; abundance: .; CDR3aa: CASGLEGGSPLHF; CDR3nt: TGTGCTAGTGGTTTGGAGGGAGGCTCACCCCTCCACTTT
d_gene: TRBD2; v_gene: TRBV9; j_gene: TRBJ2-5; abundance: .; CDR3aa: CASSGRTSGAGETQYF; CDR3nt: TGTGCCAGCAGCGGACGGACTAGCGGCGCAGGGGAGACCCAGTACTTC
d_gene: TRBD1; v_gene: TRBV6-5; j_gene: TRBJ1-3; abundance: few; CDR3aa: CASSYSQGAGNTIYF; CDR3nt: TGTGCCAGCAGTTACTCCCAGGGGGCTGGAAACACCATATATTTT
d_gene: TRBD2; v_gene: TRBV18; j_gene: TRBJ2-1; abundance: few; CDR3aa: CASSSMGEGRNEQFF; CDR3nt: TGTGCCAGCTCTTCGATGGGGGAGGGACGCAATGAGCAGTTCTTC
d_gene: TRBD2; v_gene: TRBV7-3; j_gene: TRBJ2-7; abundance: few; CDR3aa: CASRPTGTSGYEQYF; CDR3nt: TGTGCCAGCAGGCCTACCGGGACTAGCGGATACGAGCAGTACTTC
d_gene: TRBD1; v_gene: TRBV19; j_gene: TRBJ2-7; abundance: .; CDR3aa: CVSSPDRVREQYF; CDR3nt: TGTGTCAGTAGCCCGGACAGGGTGAGGGAGCAGTACTTC
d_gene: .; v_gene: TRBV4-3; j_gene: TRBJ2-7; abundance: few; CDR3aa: CASSRIGAYEQYF; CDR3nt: TGCGCCAGCAGCCGAATAGGGGCCTACGAGCAGTACTTC
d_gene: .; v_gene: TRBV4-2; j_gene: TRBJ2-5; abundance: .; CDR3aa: CASSQGSSANPAETQYF; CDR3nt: TGTGCCAGCAGCCAAGGGTCTAGCGCTAATCCCGCGGAGACCCAGTACTTC
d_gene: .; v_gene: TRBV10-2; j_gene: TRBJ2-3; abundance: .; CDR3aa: CASSESHSIDF; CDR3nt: TGCGCCAGCAGTGAGTCCCATAGCATTGATTTT
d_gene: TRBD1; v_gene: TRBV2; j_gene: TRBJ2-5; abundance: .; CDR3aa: CASSATGGETQYF; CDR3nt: TGTGCCAGCAGTGCTACAGGGGGAGAGACCCAGTACTTC
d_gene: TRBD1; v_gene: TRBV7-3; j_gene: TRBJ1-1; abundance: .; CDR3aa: CASSSPGQANAFF; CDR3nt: TGTGCCAGCAGCTCCCCGGGACAGGCAAACGCTTTCTTT
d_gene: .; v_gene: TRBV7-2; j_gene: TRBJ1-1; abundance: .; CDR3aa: CASSLALGDGNTEAFF; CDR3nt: TGTGCCAGCAGCTTAGCCCTCGGGGATGGGAACACTGAAGCTTTCTTT
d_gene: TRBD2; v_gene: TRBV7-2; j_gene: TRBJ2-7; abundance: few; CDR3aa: CASRPSGPIYEQYF; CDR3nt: TGTGCCAGCAGACCTAGCGGTCCCATATACGAGCAGTACTTC
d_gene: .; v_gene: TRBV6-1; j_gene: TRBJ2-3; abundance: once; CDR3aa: CASREPAYRTDTQYF; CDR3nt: TGTGCCAGTAGAGAACCCGCGTACCGCACAGATACGCAGTATTTT
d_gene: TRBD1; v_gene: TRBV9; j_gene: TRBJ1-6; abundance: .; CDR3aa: CASRETEQGASPRNSPLHF; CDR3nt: TGTGCCAGCAGGGAAACCGAGCAGGGGGCATCTCCTCGTAATTCCCCCCTCCACTTT